This is a list of T cell receptor beta chains from one sample in a study of T cell repertoires in cytomegalovirus infection. TCRdb processed the reads anew with MiXCR; each CDR3 protein has one entry. This sample has about 260,000 distinct CDR3 sequences; roughly 13% occur once, and the top ten carry around 9%. Sample: PBMCs. Every receptor here comes from a human donor in good health (CMV status not recorded). Some clones in this sample may be carry-over from other donors' samples. CDR3s include the opening cysteine and the closing phenylalanine or tryptophan. D genes are given only for firm matches. Size values are once, few and many counts, or a class for expanded clones, and some rows have none.

CDR3: CASSPWTGSSSNYGYTF
DNA: TGTGCCAGCAGCCCCTGGACAGGGTCCTCCTCTAACTATGGCTACACCTTC
D: TRBD1
size: few
J: TRBJ1-2
V: TRBV9
length: 17

CDR3: CASSPGQVSNQPQHF
DNA: TGTGCCAGCAGTCCCGGACAGGTCAGCAATCAGCCCCAGCATTTT
D: TRBD1
size: many
J: TRBJ1-5
V: TRBV12-3/TRBV12-4
length: 15

CDR3: CASSLDLVGYEQYF
DNA: TGTGCCAGCAGCTTAGATCTAGTCGGCTACGAGCAGTACTTC
D: -
size: many
J: TRBJ2-7
V: TRBV7-9
length: 14

CDR3: CSATSLAEQAYNEQFF
DNA: TGCAGCGCAACTTCACTAGCGGAACAAGCATACAATGAGCAGTTCTTC
D: TRBD2
size: many
J: TRBJ2-1
V: TRBV29-1
length: 16

CDR3: CAISAVANEKLFF
DNA: TGTGCCATCAGTGCAGTCGCCAATGAAAAACTGTTTTTT
D: -
size: many
J: TRBJ1-4
V: TRBV10-3
length: 13

CDR3: CASSEQGASDTEAFF
DNA: TGTGCCAGCAGTGAACAGGGGGCGTCGGACACTGAAGCTTTCTTT
D: TRBD1
size: -
J: TRBJ1-1
V: TRBV2
length: 15

CDR3: CASSRTPDEQYF
DNA: TGTGCCAGCAGCCGAACCCCCGACGAGCAGTACTTC
D: -
size: many
J: TRBJ2-7
V: TRBV7-2
length: 12

CDR3: CSAGNRGYTEAFF
DNA: TGCAGTGCCGGCAACAGGGGCTACACTGAAGCTTTCTTT
D: TRBD1
size: -
J: TRBJ1-1
V: TRBV20-1
length: 13

CDR3: CSARDRVGKDTQYF
DNA: TGCAGTGCTAGAGATCGGGTGGGAAAGGATACGCAGTATTTT
D: -
size: -
J: TRBJ2-3
V: TRBV20-1
length: 14

CDR3: CASSLGQGPTYF
DNA: TGTGCCAGCAGCTTAGGACAGGGCCCAACGTACTTC
D: TRBD1
size: many
J: TRBJ2-7
V: TRBV7-6
length: 12

CDR3: CASSTTSGAYYEQYF
DNA: TGTGCCAGCAGCACCACCTCCGGGGCTTACTACGAGCAGTACTTC
D: -
size: -
J: TRBJ2-7
V: TRBV5-6
length: 15

CDR3: CASRQESGEKLFF
DNA: TGTGCCAGCAGGCAAGAATCAGGGGAAAAACTGTTTTTT
D: -
size: many
J: TRBJ1-4
V: TRBV7-9
length: 13

CDR3: CASSLDAIPSNQPQHF
DNA: TGCGCCAGCAGCTTGGACGCGATACCGAGCAATCAGCCCCAGCATTTT
D: -
size: few
J: TRBJ1-5
V: TRBV5-1
length: 16

CDR3: CASSFMGSENSPLHF
DNA: TGTGCCAGCAGCTTTATGGGTTCGGAGAATTCACCCCTCCACTTT
D: -
size: few
J: TRBJ1-6
V: TRBV5-4
length: 15

CDR3: CASSLRHKSSYNEQFF
DNA: TGTGCCAGCAGCTTAAGACACAAGAGCTCCTACAATGAGCAGTTCTTC
D: -
size: many
J: TRBJ2-1
V: TRBV7-2
length: 16

CDR3: CSVSSGIYEQYF
DNA: TGCAGCGTTAGCAGCGGAATATACGAGCAGTACTTC
D: -
size: -
J: TRBJ2-7
V: TRBV29-1
length: 12

CDR3: CASRIVGPTGELFF
DNA: TGTGCCAGCCGCATTGTAGGCCCCACCGGGGAGCTGTTTTTT
D: -
size: many
J: TRBJ2-2
V: TRBV7-2
length: 14

CDR3: CSVGRGAVDTQYF
DNA: TGCAGCGTTGGTCGGGGGGCTGTAGATACGCAGTATTTT
D: -
size: few
J: TRBJ2-3
V: TRBV29-1
length: 13